A single sample is the source of the 28 T cell receptor beta chains below, sequenced in a study of regulatory T cells in long-lasting Graves disease. The time point: newly diagnosed GD, antithyroid drugs for less than 3 months. The TCR library was made from RNA extracted from PBMCs. Arm-PCR with iRepertoire HTBI primers amplified the CDR3 regions for these TCR beta libraries. TCRdb used MiXCR to reprocess the multiplex PCR reads, holding one entry per CDR3 protein. The profile shows about 540,000 distinct CDR3 sequences, roughly 14% of them singletons. The same data also went into a second study, on T cells in Graves' hyperthyroidism and ophthalmopathy.

Sequencing was performed on peripheral blood mononuclear cells (PBMCs), taken at new diagnosis, from a patient treated with antithyroid drugs. The receptors here all came from a man aged 25-45 years with Graves disease.

This clonotype was detected a few times. The chain uses TRBV5-1 and TRBJ2-3; 7 positions agree with TRBD2. This CDR3 region has 15 residues. CDR1 and CDR2 (germline): SGHRS, YFSETQ. Trimming took 4 bases from V and 1 from J; bases not matched to a gene: 6. CDR3 protein: CASSPGGVGTDTQYF. The CDR3 bases are TGCGCCAGCAGCCCGGGGGGAGTAGGCACAGATACGCAGTATTTT.

This clonotype was recorded many times. The chain carries TRBV9 and TRBJ2-1, with D possibly matching TRBD2 (6 bases). The germline V gene has CDR1 SGDLS and CDR2 YYNGEE. V lost 0 bases and J lost 4, with 23 bases in between. The CDR3 consists of 19 residues. This chain's CDR3 is CASSVVPGGTAGAYNEQFF. The CDR3 coding sequence is TGTGCCAGCAGCGTAGTACCCGGCGGGACGGCTGGGGCTTACAATGAGCAGTTCTTC.

The chain joins TRBV3-1 to TRBJ2-3; TRBD2 matches at 8 bases. Germline values: CDR1 LGHDT, CDR2 YNNKEL (reference sequence). CDR3 length equals 19 residues. The junction had 15 bases not matched to a gene; V was cut back by 1 base and J by 3 bases. The CDR3 loop reads CASSQGFRVAGLSTDTQYF. The CDR3 nucleotides are TGTGCCAGCAGCCAAGGGTTTCGGGTAGCGGGATTAAGTACAGATACGCAGTATTTT.

In its sample, this clonotype was seen many times. The J gene is TRBJ2-7, the V gene TRBV6-1, with 12 positions matching TRBD2. This CDR3 is 17 amino acids long. Germline assignment: CDR1 MNHNS and CDR2 SASEGT. V was pared by 6 bases and J by 0 bases, with 9 bases of the junction left unmatched. The CDR3 DNA follows: TGTGCCAGCAGAAGGGGACTAGCGGGCAAAAGCTCCTACGAGCAGTACTTC. Translating gives CASRRGLAGKSSYEQYF.

This clonotype has ten or more counts. CDR3 residues: CASVRDSLYSNQPQHF. The CDR3 bases are TGTGCCAGCGTCAGGGACAGCCTTTATAGCAATCAGCCCCAGCATTTT. The chain links TRBV2 to TRBJ1-5; TRBD1 aligns across 7 bases. CDR3 length: 16 residues. The germline CDR1 and CDR2 sequences are SNHLY and FYNNEI. Trimming cost V 8 bases and J 0 bases; bases outside gene matches: 10.

The table lists this clonotype with many counts. At one end, the junction sequence differs from germline, possibly due to a read error. J is TRBJ2-1 and V is TRBV28; D remains unclear. From germline, CDR1 is MDHEN and CDR2 SYDVKM. This CDR3 spans 12 amino acids. DNA of the CDR3: TGTGCCAGCAGCCGAGACGCCCGCGAATGGCAGTTC. Amino acid sequence: CASSRDAREWQF.

The rearrangement uses TRBV28 and TRBJ1-1, with TRBD1 matching over 7 bases. Losses at the gene ends were 2 bases for V and 4 bases for J; bases not matched to a gene: 16. Germline CDR1 MDHEN, CDR2 SYDVKM. The CDR3 is 18 residues long. The CDR3 bases are TGTGCCAGCAGTTTACCCCCCGGAGGGGGCGGAAGAATCACTGAAGCTTTCTTT. Translated, it gives CASSLPPGGGGRITEAFF.

This clonotype was observed at least ten times. The genes are TRBV7-7 and TRBJ2-5; tentative D call: TRBD1 (5 bases). V was clipped by 3 bases and J by 5 bases, with 10 bases between them. The CDR3 spans 13 residues. The germline CDR1 and CDR2 sequences are SSHAT and FNYEAQ (reference sequence). CDR3 DNA sequence: TGTGCCAGCAGCTTTCAGGGTGGGGAGACCCAGTACTTC. The encoded protein is CASSFQGGETQYF.

This clonotype was seen at least ten times. The genes are TRBV12-3 or TRBV12-4 and TRBJ1-2; D not certain. Trimming pared 5 bases from V and 4 bases from J, leaving 11 bases between. This CDR3 is built from 13 residues. The CDR3 nucleotides read TGTGCCAGCAGTACGTCAGGCAGCTATGGCTACACCTTC. Residues: CASSTSGSYGYTF.

As concerns this clonotype: A junction boundary mismatches the germline segment, possibly from a read error. V is TRBV5-1 and J is TRBJ2-1; D tentatively fits TRBD1 or TRBD2 (6 bases each). This CDR3 has 15 residues. Germline V lookup: CDR1 SGHRS, CDR2 YFSETQ. CDR3 coding DNA: TGCGCCAGCAGCGGTGGGGGGCGCGGTTACAATGAGCAGCTCTTC. This encodes CASSGGGRGYNEQLF.

The rearrangement links TRBV4-1 to TRBJ2-3; 8 bases map to TRBD2. Germline V gene data show CDR1 as MGHRA and CDR2 as YSYEKL. V shed 0 bases and J 5 bases; nucleotides not matched to a gene: 4. The CDR3 runs 15 residues. The CDR3 sequence is CASSQDLAGGDTQYF. The CDR3 region has the DNA TGCGCCAGCAGCCAAGATCTGGCGGGAGGAGATACGCAGTATTTT.

This clonotype was seen at least ten times. The rearrangement uses TRBV10-1 and TRBJ1-2; D remains ambiguous. This CDR3 region has 13 residues. In germline, CDR1 is WNHNN, CDR2 SYGVQD (reference sequence). Trimming left V 6 bases short and J 8 bases short, with 16 bases between. DNA for the CDR3: TGCGCCAGCAGCCGCACTCAAACGGCGGGCTACACCTTC. Translation: CASSRTQTAGYTF.

The chain recombines TRBV7-9 with TRBJ1-4; TRBD1 might be the D (5 bases). This CDR3 spans 16 amino acids. Germline V gene sequence: CDR1 SEHNR, CDR2 FQNEAQ (reference sequence). Trimming removed 5 bases from V and 2 bases from J, with 15 bases in between. The CDR3: CASSPPGGSTNEKLFF. The CDR3 region has the DNA TGTGCCAGCAGCCCCCCGGGGGGTTCCACTAATGAAAAACTGTTTTTT.

This clonotype has a handful of counts. V gene TRBV7-2 combines with J gene TRBJ2-7; 7 nucleotides align to TRBD2. The CDR3 totals 15 residues. CDR1 SGHTA and CDR2 FQGNSA come from the germline V gene. V gave up 3 bases and J gave up 7 bases; unmatched junction bases: 12. Here the CDR3 DNA reads TGTGCCAGCAGCTTCAGGGCGGGAGCCGCGGGGGAGCAGTACTTC. Translated: CASSFRAGAAGEQYF. Full variable domain (missing parts from reference TRBV7-2 and TRBJ2-7): GAGVSQSPSNKVTEKGKDVELRCDPISGHTALYWYRQSLGQGLEFLIYFQGNSAPDKSGLPSDRFSAERTGGSVSTLTIQRTQQEDSAVYLCASSFRAGAAGEQYFGPGTRLTVT.

This chain joins TRBV12-3 or TRBV12-4 and TRBJ1-5, with 9 bases aligning to TRBD1. The ends lost 5 bases at V and 2 bases at J; junction bases unmatched: 10. The CDR3 is made up of 17 amino acids. CDR3: CASSHRGRVGGNQPQHF. The DNA of the CDR3 is TGTGCCAGCAGTCACAGGGGGCGCGTCGGTGGCAATCAGCCCCAGCATTTT.

In this sample, this clonotype turned up many times. The chain uses TRBV24-1 and TRBJ1-2, with D uncertain. This CDR3 has 13 residues. The germline V and J ends were trimmed by 6 bases and 3 bases, with 10 bases remaining between them. CDR1 is KGHDR, CDR2 SFDVKD, per germline. The CDR3 DNA sequence: TGTGCCACCAGTTTGGCAGACCACTATGGCTACACCTTC. Amino acid sequence: CATSLADHYGYTF.

In this sample, this clonotype turned up a few times. The chain joins TRBV10-2 to TRBJ2-3, with TRBD1 identical over 8 bases. This CDR3 region has 14 residues. Per germline, CDR1 WSHSY and CDR2 SAAADI. V lost 6 bases and J lost 5; bases outside the gene matches: 7. The CDR3 nucleotides read TGCGCCAGCAGCTTGACAGGGGTTATAGATACGCAGTATTTT. Residues: CASSLTGVIDTQYF.

With regard to this clonotype: This may stem from a read error, because a much larger clone lies one nucleotide away. This sequence joins TRBV6-9 and TRBJ2-3; a possible D gene is TRBD2 (5 bases). Germline CDR1 reads MNHGY; CDR2 reads SVAAGI. This CDR3 comprises 15 residues. CDR3 coding DNA: TGTGCCAGCAGTTACTCTTTTCCTAGCACAGATGCGCAGTATTTT. Translation: CASSYSFPSTDAQYF.

This clonotype was seen repeatedly, ten times or more. J is TRBJ2-7 and V is TRBV28, with 9 bases identical to TRBD1. The trim removed 5 bases at V and 0 bases at J, leaving 20 bases unmatched. Germline V gene lookup returns CDR1 MDHEN and CDR2 SYDVKM. The CDR3 contains 20 residues. The CDR3 spells CASSPWARGPGTGISYEQYF. In nucleotides, the CDR3 is TGTGCCAGCAGTCCATGGGCGCGGGGACCCGGGACAGGGATCTCCTACGAGCAGTACTTC.

This clonotype was recorded once. A much larger clone differs from this one at a single base, so this may be a read error. Lacking the conserved final phenylalanine or tryptophan, this CDR3 likely reflects a read error. The chain couples TRBV10-3 to TRBJ2-7; D is undetermined. The germline V gene encodes CDR1 ENHRY and CDR2 SYGVKD. CDR3 length: 14 amino acids. The ends were cut back, 3 bases at V and 0 bases at J, with 9 bases in the middle. The CDR3 bases are TGTGCCATCAGTGACGATCAACTCTCCTACGAGCAGTACCTC. Translated: CAISDDQLSYEQYL.

This clonotype has a handful of counts. The gene calls are TRBV12-3 or TRBV12-4 and TRBJ2-2, with D possibly matching TRBD1 (5 bases). Trimming left V 5 bases short and J 6 bases short, with 10 bases between. CDR3 length: 13 residues. In nucleotides, the CDR3 is TGTGCCAGCAGTCAACAGGCCCCCGGGGAGCTGTTTTTT. It is translated as CASSQQAPGELFF.

This clonotype was seen ten or more times. The genes are TRBV12-3 or TRBV12-4 and TRBJ2-5; D is possibly TRBD2 (6 bases). The CDR3 is 13 residues long. V shed 1 base and J shed 5 bases, with 8 bases lying between them. CDR3 loop: CASSLVGGETQYF. CDR3 nucleotide sequence: TGTGCCAGCAGTTTAGTAGGAGGGGAGACCCAGTACTTC.

This clonotype was counted between two and nine times. The chain has TRBV30 and TRBJ2-7; 9 bases match TRBD2. This CDR3 comprises 12 residues. Germline lookup yields CDR1 GTSNPN and CDR2 SVGIG (reference sequence). J was trimmed by 3 bases and V by 4 bases; bases with no gene match: 1. CDR3 in DNA: TGTGCCTGGACTAGCGGGAACTACGAGCAGTACTTC. This codes for CAWTSGNYEQYF.

This clonotype was counted ten times or more. V and J are TRBV12-3 or TRBV12-4 and TRBJ1-2, with D perhaps TRBD1 (5 bases). The CDR3 sequence is 12 residues long. Between the trimmed V and J ends, which lost 7 bases and 5 bases, there was a span of 11 bases. CDR3 amino acids: CASKRGEYGYTF. Here the CDR3 DNA reads TGTGCCAGCAAGAGGGGAGAGTATGGCTACACCTTC.

This clonotype was observed at least ten times. The rearrangement uses TRBV2 and TRBJ2-3; the match to TRBD1 covers 7 bases. Trimming removed 9 bases from V and 2 bases from J; junction bases left unmatched: 8. This CDR3 has 14 residues. Germline loops: CDR1 SNHLY, CDR2 FYNNEI. The CDR3 DNA follows: TGTGCCAGAGGGGACAGAGATCCCACAGATACGCAGTATTTT. Translation gives CARGDRDPTDTQYF. Combining the CDR3 with reference TRBV2 and TRBJ2-3 gives the whole variable domain EPEVTQTPSHQVTQMGQEVILRCVPISNHLYFYWYRQILGQKVEFLVSFYNNEISEKSEIFDDQFSVERPDGSNFTLKIRSTKLEDSAMYFCARGDRDPTDTQYFGPGTRLTVL.

This clonotype appeared a single time. J is TRBJ2-3 and V is TRBV7-2; 12 bases are shared with TRBD2. V gave up 1 base and J gave up 6 bases; unmatched junction bases: 14. Germline assignment: CDR1 SGHTA and CDR2 FQGNSA. CDR3 length: 19 residues. The CDR3 reads CASSLGASGGADSIDTQYF. The CDR3 DNA reads TGTGCCAGCAGCTTAGGGGCTAGCGGGGGGGCCGATTCGATCGATACGCAGTATTTT.

The chain combines TRBV10-3 with TRBJ2-7; 8 bases align to TRBD1. The CDR3 is 14 amino acids. The V gene's germline CDR1 is ENHRY and CDR2 SYGVKD. The J segment lost 3 bases and the V segment lost 10 bases, leaving 11 bases of the junction unmatched. CDR3 protein: CATAERDRYYEQYF. The CDR3 DNA is TGTGCCACCGCTGAGAGGGACAGGTACTACGAGCAGTACTTC.

This clonotype was counted many times. V is TRBV5-1 and J is TRBJ1-1; maybe TRBD1 (5 bases). Looked up from germline, CDR1 is SGHRS and CDR2 is YFSETQ. With 4 bases removed from V and 3 bases from J, the gap between germline ends came to 13 bases. The CDR3 sequence is 14 residues long. DNA of the CDR3: TGCGCCAGCAGCCTGCTTCAGGGTTACACTGAAGCTTTCTTT. Translated, it gives CASSLLQGYTEAFF.